A single sample gave rise to the 6 T cell receptor beta chains below, sequenced in a study of T cells in Graves' hyperthyroidism and ophthalmopathy. Amplified regions were TCR beta CDR3 sequences from RNA transcripts. The primer set for the first-round RT-PCR of the TCR CDR3 was HTBI. TCRdb called the multiplex PCR reads again in MiXCR, with one record for every CDR3 protein. The sample shows hundreds of thousands of distinct CDR3 sequences, about 15% of them seen only once. Sequences were obtained from blood. The receptors here all came from a woman aged 40 to 55 with Graves' ophthalmopathy.

This clonotype has at least ten counts. The rearrangement links TRBV19 to TRBJ1-1; TRBD1 aligns across 9 bases. V trimming: 2 bases; J trimming: 2 bases; junction bases outside the gene matches: 9. The germline gives CDR1 LNHDA, CDR2 SQIVND (reference sequence). The CDR3 loop spans 17 amino acids. CDR3 coding DNA: TGTGCCAGTAGTATACTTTCGGGGACAGGGTCTAACACTGAAGCTTTCTTT. Amino acid sequence: CASSILSGTGSNTEAFF. The full variable domain, in which reference TRBV19 and TRBJ1-1 provide the parts outside the CDR3, is DGGITQSPKYLFRKEGQNVTLSCEQNLNHDAMYWYRQDPGQGLRLIYYSQIVNDFQKGDIAEGYSVSREKKESFPLTVTSAQKNPTAFYLCASSILSGTGSNTEAFFGQGTRLTVV.

Many counts were recorded for this clonotype. Being one base from a much bigger clone, this may be a read error. The V and J genes are TRBV7-8 and TRBJ2-5, with 10 bases that match TRBD1. Per germline, CDR1 SGHVS and CDR2 FQNEAQ. The CDR3 is made up of 13 amino acids. Trimming removed 4 bases from V and 4 bases from J; junction bases left unmatched: 0. The CDR3 nucleotides read TGTGCCAGCAGCTGGGACAGGGGAGAGACCCAGTACTTC. Its protein is CASSWDRGETQYF.

This clonotype was seen repeatedly, ten times or more. V is TRBV27 and J is TRBJ1-5; tentative D call: TRBD1 (6 bases). Looked up from germline, CDR1 is MNHEY and CDR2 is SMNVEV (reference sequence). V lost 1 base and J 2 bases, leaving 12 bases between the germline ends. The CDR3 extends over 16 amino acids. The CDR3 DNA reads as TGTGCCAGCAGTTTATGGGGCAGGGGAGGCAATCAGCCCCAGCATTTT. This codes for CASSLWGRGGNQPQHF.

This clonotype was detected only a few times. V usage is TRBV5-1 and J usage is TRBJ2-2; tentative D call: TRBD2 (5 bases). Germline V gives CDR1 SGHRS, CDR2 YFSETQ. Trimming removed 4 bases at V and 0 bases at J, with 13 bases between. The CDR3 sequence is 16 residues long. CDR3 amino acids: CASSPASGTNTGELFF. The CDR3 DNA follows: TGCGCCAGCAGCCCAGCCAGCGGAACGAACACCGGGGAGCTGTTTTTT.

The gene calls are TRBV12-3 or TRBV12-4 and TRBJ2-5; no clear D. This CDR3 is 16 amino acids long. The ends were cut back, 1 base at V and 0 bases at J, with 12 bases in the middle. CDR3 in amino acids: CASSLVAAWYQETQYF. The CDR3, as DNA: TGTGCCAGCAGTTTAGTGGCGGCTTGGTACCAAGAGACCCAGTACTTC.

This chain joins TRBV6-2 or TRBV6-3 and TRBJ2-7; no firm D call. The length of the CDR3 is 17 residues. Germline CDR1 and CDR2: MNHEY and SVGEGT. V was shortened by 3 bases and J by 0 bases, with 18 bases between the two germline ends. The CDR3 DNA reads TGTGCCAGCAGTTATAGTCCGCCCGAGGTGCTCTCCTACGAGCAGTACTTC. Translating gives CASSYSPPEVLSYEQYF.